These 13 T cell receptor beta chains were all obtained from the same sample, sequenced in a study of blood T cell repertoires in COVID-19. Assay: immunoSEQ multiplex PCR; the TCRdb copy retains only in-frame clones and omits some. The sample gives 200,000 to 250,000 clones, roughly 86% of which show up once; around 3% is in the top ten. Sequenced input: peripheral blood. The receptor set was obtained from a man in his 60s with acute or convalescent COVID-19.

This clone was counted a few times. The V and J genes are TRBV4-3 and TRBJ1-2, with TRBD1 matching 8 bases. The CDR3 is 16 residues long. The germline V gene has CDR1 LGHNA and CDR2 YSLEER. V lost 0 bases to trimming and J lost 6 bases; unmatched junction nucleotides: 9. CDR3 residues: CASSQDRTRQGNGYTF. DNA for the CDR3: TGCGCCAGCAGCCAAGATAGAACGCGACAGGGGAATGGCTACACCTTC.

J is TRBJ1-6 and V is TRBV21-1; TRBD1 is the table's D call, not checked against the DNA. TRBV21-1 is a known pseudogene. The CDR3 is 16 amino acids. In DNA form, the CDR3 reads TGTGCCAGCAGCAAAGTCGGGGGACAGCCTAATTCACCCCTCCACTTT. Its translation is CASSKVGGQPNSPLHF.

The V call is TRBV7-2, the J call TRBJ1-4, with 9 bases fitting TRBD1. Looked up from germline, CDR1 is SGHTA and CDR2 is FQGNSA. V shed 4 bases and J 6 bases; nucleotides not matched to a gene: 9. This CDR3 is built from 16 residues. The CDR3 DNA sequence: TGTGCCAGCAGCTCCCGGGCGGGACAGGGAGATGAAAAACTGTTTTTT. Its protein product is CASSSRAGQGDEKLFF.

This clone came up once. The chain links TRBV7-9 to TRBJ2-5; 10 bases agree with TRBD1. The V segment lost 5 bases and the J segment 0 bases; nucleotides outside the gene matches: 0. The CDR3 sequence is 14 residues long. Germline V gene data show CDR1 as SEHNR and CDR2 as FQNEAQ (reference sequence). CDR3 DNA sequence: TGTGCCAGCAGCGGACAGGGGGACCAAGAGACCCAGTACTTC. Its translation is CASSGQGDQETQYF.

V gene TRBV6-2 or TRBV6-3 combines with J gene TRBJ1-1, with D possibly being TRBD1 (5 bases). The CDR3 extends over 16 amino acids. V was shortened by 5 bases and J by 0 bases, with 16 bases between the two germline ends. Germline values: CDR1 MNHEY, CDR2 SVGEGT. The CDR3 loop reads CASSTWGGWMNTEAFF. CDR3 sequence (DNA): TGTGCCAGCAGTACATGGGGGGGTTGGATGAACACTGAAGCTTTCTTT.

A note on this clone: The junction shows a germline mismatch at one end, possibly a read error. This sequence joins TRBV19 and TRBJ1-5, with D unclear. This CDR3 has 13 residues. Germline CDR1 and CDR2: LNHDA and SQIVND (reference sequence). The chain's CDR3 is CASSQPPNQSQHF. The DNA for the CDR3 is TGTGCCAGTAGCCAACCTCCCAATCAGTCCCAGCATTTT.

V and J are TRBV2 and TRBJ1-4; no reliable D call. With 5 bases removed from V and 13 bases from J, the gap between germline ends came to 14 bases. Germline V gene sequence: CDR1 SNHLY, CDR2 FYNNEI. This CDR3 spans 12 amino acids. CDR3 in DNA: TGTGCCAGCAGTTTTGGGCCTGAAGGACTGTTTTTT. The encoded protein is CASSFGPEGLFF.

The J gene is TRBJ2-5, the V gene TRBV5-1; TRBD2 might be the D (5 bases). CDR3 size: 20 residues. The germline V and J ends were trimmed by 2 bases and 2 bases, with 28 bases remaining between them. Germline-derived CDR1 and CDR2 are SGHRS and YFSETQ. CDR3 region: CASSLSELVQVPGYQETQYF. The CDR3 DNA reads TGCGCCAGCAGCTTATCCGAGTTAGTACAAGTCCCGGGGTATCAAGAGACCCAGTACTTC.

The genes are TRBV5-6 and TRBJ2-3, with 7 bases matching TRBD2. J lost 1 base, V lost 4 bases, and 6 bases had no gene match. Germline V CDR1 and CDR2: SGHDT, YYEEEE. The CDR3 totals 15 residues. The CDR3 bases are TGTGCCAGCAGCCTGACCCGGGGGGGCACAGATACGCAGTATTTT. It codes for CASSLTRGGTDTQYF.

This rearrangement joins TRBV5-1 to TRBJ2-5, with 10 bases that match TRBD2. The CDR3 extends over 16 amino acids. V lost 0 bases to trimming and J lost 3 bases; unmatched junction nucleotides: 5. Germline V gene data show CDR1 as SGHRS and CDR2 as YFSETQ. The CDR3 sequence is CASSLAGLASKETQYF. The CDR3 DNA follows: TGCGCCAGCAGCTTGGCGGGACTAGCGTCAAAAGAGACCCAGTACTTC.

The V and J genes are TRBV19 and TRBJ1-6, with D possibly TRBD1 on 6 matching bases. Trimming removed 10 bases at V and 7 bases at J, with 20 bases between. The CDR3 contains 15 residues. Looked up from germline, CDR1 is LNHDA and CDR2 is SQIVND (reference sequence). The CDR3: CATSRGGAANSPLHF. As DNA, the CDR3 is TGTGCCACCTCTAGGGGGGGGGCTGCGAATTCACCCCTCCACTTT.

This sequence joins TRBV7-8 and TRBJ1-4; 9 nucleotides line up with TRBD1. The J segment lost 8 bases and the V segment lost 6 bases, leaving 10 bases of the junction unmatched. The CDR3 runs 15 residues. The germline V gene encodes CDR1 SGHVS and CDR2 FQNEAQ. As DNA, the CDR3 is TGTGCCAGCAGTTATGGGGGACAGGGTAGGGAAAAACTGTTTTTT. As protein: CASSYGGQGREKLFF. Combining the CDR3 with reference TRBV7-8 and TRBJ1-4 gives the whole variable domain GAGVSQSPRYKVAKRGQDVALRCDPISGHVSLFWYQQALGQGPEFLTYFQNEAQLDKSGLPSDRFFAERPEGSVSTLKIQRTQQEDSAVYLCASSYGGQGREKLFFGSGTQLSVL.

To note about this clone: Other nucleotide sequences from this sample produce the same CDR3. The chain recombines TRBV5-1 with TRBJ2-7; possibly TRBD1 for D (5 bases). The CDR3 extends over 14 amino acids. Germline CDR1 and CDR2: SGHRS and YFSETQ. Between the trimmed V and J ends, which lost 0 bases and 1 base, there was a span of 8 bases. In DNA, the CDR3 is TGCGCCAGCAGCTTGGTAGCAGGGTCCTACGAGCAGTACTTC. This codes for CASSLVAGSYEQYF. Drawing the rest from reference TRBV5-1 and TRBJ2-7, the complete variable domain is KAGVTQTPRYLIKTRGQQVTLSCSPISGHRSVSWYQQTPGQGLQFLFEYFSETQRNKGNFPGRFSGRQFSNSRSEMNVSTLELGDSALYLCASSLVAGSYEQYFGPGTRLTVT.